This TCR beta chain was obtained from a study of blood T cell repertoires in COVID-19. Produced via immunoSEQ multiplex PCR; TCRdb's table is partial and in-frame only. The sample has 150,000 to 200,000 clones; around nine tenths are singletons. Germline CDR1 reads SGHDN; CDR2 reads FVKESK. The V end was cut by 1 base, the J end by 4 bases, with 7 bases between. The CDR3 spans 13 residues. Notes on this clone: The sample carries other DNA sequences with the same CDR3.

This chain uses TRBV14 with TRBJ1-2; maybe TRBD1 (5 bases). The TCR comes from a man between 65 and 85 years old with active or convalescent COVID-19. Sequencing used peripheral blood. Written as DNA, the CDR3 is TGTGCCAGCAGCCAAGGACAGTCCTATGGCTACACCTTC. Translation gives CASSQGQSYGYTF.